This T cell receptor (beta chain) was recovered during a study of cytomegalovirus exposure and HLA in healthy donors. This CDR3 has 15 amino acids. V lost 1 base to trimming and J lost 5 bases, with 11 bases between them. From germline, CDR1 is PRHDT and CDR2 FYEKMQ (reference sequence). Study conclusions and caveats: Prediction of most subjects' HLA-A and HLA-B alleles by TCR beta sequences was reportedly accurate.

Likely unrecorded immune exposures existed in these nominally healthy donors. PCR amplification relied on 60 Vbeta primers (plus 13 Jbeta primers). TCRdb keeps only in-frame clones here, not all; method: immunoSEQ multiplex PCR. The listing records around 100,000 clones. As concerns this clone: Its antigen is undetermined.

Material: PBMCs. V is TRBV13 and J is TRBJ2-2, with D maybe TRBD2 (6 bases). The receptor comes from a man between 40 and 49 years old in good health and CMV-seropositive. CDR3 DNA sequence: TGTGCCAGCAGCTTAGCGGGAGTCCGGACCGGGGAGCTGTTTTTT. Protein: CASSLAGVRTGELFF.